The 31 T cell receptor beta chains below all came from one sample that was sequenced in a study of T cell repertoires in cytomegalovirus infection. TCRdb independently ran MiXCR on the reads; one entry per CDR3 protein. The table includes fewer than 550,000 distinct CDR3 sequences, 16% detected once. Sequenced: CD8+ T cells from PBMCs. The receptors shown here come from a human donor in good health (CMV status not recorded). Some clones in this sample may be carry-over from other donors' samples.

This clonotype was seen ten or more times. This chain joins TRBV7-6 and TRBJ2-3; TRBD1 or TRBD2 may be the D gene (5 bases each). Germline V gene sequence: CDR1 SGHVS, CDR2 FNYEAQ. The CDR3 has 15 residues. V was clipped by 5 bases and J by 3 bases, with 15 bases between them. The CDR3 is CASSPRGAGTDTQYF. In nucleotides, the CDR3 is TGTGCCAGCAGCCCCAGAGGGGCTGGGACAGATACGCAGTATTTT.

This clonotype appeared a few times. The chain uses TRBV5-6 and TRBJ2-7, with 8 positions matching TRBD2. V lost 0 bases, J lost 1 base, and 6 bases stayed unmatched. This CDR3 has 16 residues. Germline CDR1 SGHDT, CDR2 YYEEEE. The CDR3 region has the DNA TGTGCCAGCAGCTTGGGCCGGGGGGGCTCTTCCTACGAGCAGTACTTC. This sequence encodes CASSLGRGGSSYEQYF.

In this sample, this clonotype turned up many times. The chain combines TRBV7-9 with TRBJ1-2; D is unresolved. With 6 bases removed from V and 0 bases from J, the gap between germline ends came to 17 bases. This CDR3 has 16 amino acids. Germline V gives CDR1 SEHNR, CDR2 FQNEAQ (reference sequence). The CDR3 sequence: CASSSPTGIANYGYTF. The CDR3 DNA is TGTGCCAGCAGTTCCCCCACGGGGATAGCTAACTATGGCTACACCTTC. The full variable domain, completed using reference TRBV7-9 and TRBJ1-2, is DTGVSQNPRHKITKRGQNVTFRCDPISEHNRLYWYRQTLGQGPEFLTYFQNEAQLEKSRLLSDRFSAERPKGSFSTLEIQRTEQGDSAMYLCASSSPTGIANYGYTFGSGTRLTVV.

This clonotype has a count of ten or more. This sequence joins TRBV28 and TRBJ2-2, with a possible D match to TRBD1 (6 bases). There are 15 residues in the CDR3. V was clipped by 5 bases and J by 2 bases, with 12 bases between them. CDR1 and CDR2 from the germline V gene are MDHEN and SYDVKM. The CDR3 nucleotides read TGTGCCAGCAGTACTCGGGACACTAACACCGGGGAGCTGTTTTTT. Translated, it gives CASSTRDTNTGELFF. The entire variable domain, with the rest obtained from reference TRBV28 and TRBJ2-2, is as follows: DVKVTQSSRYLVKRTGEKVFLECVQDMDHENMFWYRQDPGLGLRLIYFSYDVKMKEKGDIPEGYSVSREKKERFSLILESASTNQTSMYLCASSTRDTNTGELFFGEGSRLTVL.

In its sample, this clonotype was seen a few times. J is TRBJ2-2 and V is TRBV5-1, with 9 positions matching TRBD2. The V and J ends lost 0 bases and 4 bases, in that order; junction bases with no gene match: 10. This CDR3 spans 18 amino acids. Per germline, CDR1 SGHRS and CDR2 YFSETQ. For the CDR3, the DNA is TGCGCCAGCAGCTTGGCCGGTAGCGGGAGTCTGAGCACCGGGGAGCTGTTTTTT. Amino acid sequence: CASSLAGSGSLSTGELFF.

The rearrangement joins TRBV13 to TRBJ2-1; 10 bases are shared with TRBD2. V lost 5 bases to trimming and J lost 5 bases; unmatched junction nucleotides: 9. Germline assignment: CDR1 PRHDT and CDR2 FYEKMQ (reference sequence). The CDR3 has 16 residues. Here the CDR3 reads CASSGQREGLHNEQFF. The CDR3 DNA is TGTGCCAGCAGCGGCCAGCGGGAGGGCCTTCACAATGAGCAGTTCTTC.

In its sample, this clonotype was seen a few times. The chain employs TRBV27 and TRBJ1-1, with 7 bases identical to TRBD1. Germline lookup yields CDR1 MNHEY and CDR2 SMNVEV (reference sequence). V dropped 5 bases and J dropped 7; count of bases not matched to a gene: 7. This CDR3 contains 13 residues. The CDR3 loop reads CASSDRDKNEAFF. The CDR3 coding sequence is TGTGCCAGCAGTGACAGGGATAAGAATGAAGCTTTCTTT.

As for this clonotype: The junction departs from germline at one end; a sequencing error may be responsible. The chain recombines TRBV6-1 with TRBJ2-3, with 7 bases identical to TRBD2. This CDR3 has 15 residues. Per the germline V gene, CDR1 is MNHNS and CDR2 is SASEGT. CDR3 in DNA: TGTGCCAGAAGTGAACAGGCGGGGGTAACAGATACGCAGTATTTT. Encoded protein: CARSEQAGVTDTQYF.

This clonotype was counted only a few times. This rearrangement joins TRBV10-3 to TRBJ1-6; D perhaps matches TRBD1 (5 bases). V lost 2 bases, J lost 5 bases, and 13 bases lay in between. CDR3 length: 16 residues. CDR1 is ENHRY, CDR2 SYGVKD, per germline. CDR3 region: CAISETKDSDNSPLHF. CDR3 sequence (DNA): TGTGCCATCAGTGAGACTAAAGACAGCGATAATTCACCCCTCCACTTT.

In its sample, this clonotype was seen many times. The chain couples TRBV7-2 to TRBJ1-5; possible D gene TRBD1, 6 bases. Trimming cost V 4 bases and J 5 bases, with 18 bases left between them. Germline V lookup: CDR1 SGHTA, CDR2 FQGNSA. The CDR3 extends over 16 amino acids. The CDR3 loop is CASSSINRVCDQPQHF. Written as DNA, the CDR3 is TGTGCCAGCAGCTCCATCAACAGGGTTTGCGATCAGCCCCAGCATTTT.

The sample holds many counts of this clonotype. The rearrangement joins TRBV7-8 to TRBJ1-5; 8 nucleotides agree with TRBD1. CDR3 length: 15 amino acids. J was trimmed by 4 bases and V by 5 bases; bases with no gene match: 7. The germline CDR1 and CDR2 sequences are SGHVS and FQNEAQ. CDR3 DNA sequence: TGTGCCAGCAGCCCTCGACAGGGGATTAATCAGCCCCAGCATTTT. It is translated as CASSPRQGINQPQHF.

This clonotype was seen a few times. The V gene is TRBV27, the J gene TRBJ2-7; a possible D gene is TRBD1 (6 bases). This CDR3 is built from 14 residues. Germline V gene lookup returns CDR1 MNHEY and CDR2 SMNVEV (reference sequence). Trimming removed 1 base at V and 2 bases at J, with 9 bases between. CDR3 in amino acids: CASSLLAGAYEQYF. The CDR3 coding sequence is TGTGCCAGCAGTTTATTGGCAGGGGCCTACGAGCAGTACTTC.

The rearrangement uses TRBV9 and TRBJ1-2; a weak D match, TRBD1 (6 bases). CDR3 length equals 12 residues. Per the germline V gene, CDR1 is SGDLS and CDR2 is YYNGEE. V gave up 3 bases and J gave up 8 bases, with 11 bases separating them. CDR3 region: CASSGRGWGYTF. DNA of the CDR3: TGTGCCAGCAGCGGCAGGGGTTGGGGCTACACCTTC.

This clonotype was seen a handful of times. The chain is built from TRBV5-6 and TRBJ2-1; 7 bases are a match to TRBD2. The CDR3 contains 17 residues. V lost 5 bases, J lost 6 bases, and 17 bases stayed unmatched. Germline CDR1 reads SGHDT; CDR2 reads YYEEEE. The chain's CDR3 is CASRTWSGAQRGNEQFF. CDR3 coding DNA: TGTGCCAGCAGAACCTGGTCCGGGGCCCAGCGGGGCAATGAGCAGTTCTTC.

The sample holds many counts of this clonotype. This chain connects TRBV12-3 or TRBV12-4 to TRBJ2-7; TRBD1 agrees at 7 bases. The CDR3 extends over 12 amino acids. Germline trimming cut 6 bases from V and 4 bases from J; bases unmatched to any gene: 3. This CDR3 is CASSPGQYEQYF. DNA for the CDR3: TGTGCCAGCAGCCCGGGACAGTACGAGCAGTACTTC.

There are many counts of this clonotype. V is TRBV10-2 and J is TRBJ1-1, with D maybe TRBD1 (6 bases). Trimming left V 5 bases short and J 5 bases short, with 12 bases between. The CDR3 totals 13 residues. From germline, CDR1 is WSHSY and CDR2 SAAADI. This CDR3 is CASSYRVGTEAFF. In nucleotides, the CDR3 is TGCGCCAGCAGTTACAGGGTGGGGACTGAAGCTTTCTTT.

This clonotype was observed many times. This chain connects TRBV7-8 to TRBJ1-2; D is ambiguous. This CDR3 comprises 15 residues. V lost 7 bases to trimming and J lost 7 bases, with 22 bases between them. The V gene's germline CDR1 is SGHVS and CDR2 FQNEAQ. CDR3 in amino acids: CASTLSRRYKGGYTF. The CDR3 coding sequence is TGTGCCAGCACCCTCTCGAGGCGCTATAAGGGTGGCTACACCTTC.

This clonotype was recorded at least ten times. The chain employs TRBV7-9 and TRBJ2-1, with a possible D match to TRBD2 (6 bases). The germline gives CDR1 SEHNR, CDR2 FQNEAQ (reference sequence). The V and J ends lost 4 bases and 2 bases respectively, with 12 bases between them. This CDR3 is 15 amino acids long. Here the CDR3 reads CASSSGLLTYNEQFF. CDR3 sequence (DNA): TGTGCCAGCAGCTCGGGACTTCTTACCTACAATGAGCAGTTCTTC.

V and J are TRBV29-1 and TRBJ2-7; D gene uncertain. CDR1 and CDR2 (germline): SQVTM, ANQGSEA. Trimming removed 5 bases from V and 0 bases from J, with 20 bases in between. There are 16 residues in the CDR3. The CDR3 here is CSVWGTGRASSYEQYF. The CDR3 nucleotides read TGCAGCGTTTGGGGTACTGGTCGAGCGAGCTCCTACGAGCAGTACTTC.

The CDR3 region has the DNA TGCAGTGCTAGTCTGACGGATGAAAAACTGTTTTTT. Amino acids: CSASLTDEKLFF. This chain connects TRBV20-1 to TRBJ1-4; D not resolved. Trimming took 3 bases from V and 6 from J, leaving 8 bases between them. The CDR3 loop spans 12 amino acids. Germline V lookup: CDR1 DFQATT, CDR2 SNEGSKA (reference sequence).

This clonotype was detected ten times or more. The V call is TRBV15, the J call TRBJ2-5; 8 bases line up with TRBD1. The CDR3 runs to 14 residues. The V segment lost 0 bases and the J segment 5 bases; nucleotides outside the gene matches: 2. Germline values: CDR1 LNHNV, CDR2 YYDKDF (reference sequence). The CDR3 nucleotides read TGTGCCACCAGCAGAGACAGGGGGCACGAGACCCAGTACTTC. It translates to CATSRDRGHETQYF.

This clonotype occurred many times. V and J are TRBV9 and TRBJ1-2; no definite D call. Trimming pared 3 bases from V and 8 bases from J, leaving 5 bases between. The CDR3 covers 10 residues. The V gene's germline CDR1 is SGDLS and CDR2 YYNGEE. For the CDR3, the DNA is TGTGCCAGCAGCGGAGGGGGCTACACCTTC. Its translation is CASSGGGYTF. The full variable domain, its missing parts supplied by reference TRBV9 and TRBJ1-2, is DSGVTQTPKHLITATGQRVTLRCSPRSGDLSVYWYQQSLDQGLQFLIQYYNGEERAKGNILERFSAQQFPDLHSELNLSSLELGDSALYFCASSGGGYTFGSGTRLTVV.

This clonotype has ten or more counts. V usage is TRBV2 and J usage is TRBJ2-7; no clear D. This CDR3 is built from 13 residues. Germline-derived CDR1 and CDR2 are SNHLY and FYNNEI. The V end lost 5 bases, the J end lost 5 bases, and 13 bases lay between the germline ends. The CDR3 DNA follows: TGTGCCAGCAGTCCCGGCCAACTCGACGAGCAGTACTTC. Encoded protein: CASSPGQLDEQYF.

This clonotype was picked up many times. The chain uses TRBV28 and TRBJ2-5; TRBD2 is a possible D gene (6 bases). The CDR3 is 12 amino acids. Trimming shortened V by 10 bases and J by 1 base, and 10 bases separated the two germline ends. Germline assignment: CDR1 MDHEN and CDR2 SYDVKM. CDR3 region: CATREFQETQYF. CDR3 in DNA: TGTGCCACTCGGGAGTTCCAAGAGACCCAGTACTTC.

This clonotype occurred many times. The CDR3 DNA is TGTGCCAGCAGTTTGGGCCAGAGCTCCTACGAGCAGTACTTC. Its protein is CASSLGQSSYEQYF. The genes are TRBV11-2 and TRBJ2-7; no reliable D call. The CDR3 length is 14 residues. Germline V gene data show CDR1 as SGHAT and CDR2 as FQNNGV. V was trimmed by 6 bases and J by 0 bases, leaving 12 bases between them.

The chain combines TRBV7-9 with TRBJ2-7, with D possibly TRBD1 on 5 matching bases. The CDR3 loop spans 16 amino acids. Deletions cut 5 bases from V and 2 bases from J, with 19 bases between. Germline V lookup: CDR1 SEHNR, CDR2 FQNEAQ (reference sequence). CDR3 coding DNA: TGTGCCAGCAGCCAGGGCCGGGCCGCGAGTACCTACGAGCAGTACTTC. Amino acids: CASSQGRAASTYEQYF.

At least ten counts were recorded for this clonotype. This chain links TRBV7-6 with TRBJ2-3; TRBD2 aligns across 7 bases. Germline V lookup: CDR1 SGHVS, CDR2 FNYEAQ. V was clipped by 5 bases and J by 2 bases; unmatched bases: 1. CDR3 length equals 13 residues. The CDR3 DNA is TGTGCCAGCAGCCGGGACTACACAGATACGCAGTATTTT. Translating it yields CASSRDYTDTQYF.

This clonotype came up many times. The chain recombines TRBV7-9 with TRBJ2-2; no clear D gene. Germline V lookup: CDR1 SEHNR, CDR2 FQNEAQ (reference sequence). Trimming took 2 bases from V and 0 from J, leaving 7 bases between them. There are 15 residues in the CDR3. The CDR3 loop is CASSLLDPNTGELFF. CDR3 coding DNA: TGTGCCAGCAGCTTACTGGACCCGAACACCGGGGAGCTGTTTTTT.

This clonotype was recorded many times. The rearrangement uses TRBV4-1 and TRBJ2-1; D is uncertain. The V gene lost 1 base and the J gene lost 10 bases, with 8 bases spanning the gap. The CDR3 has 12 residues. Germline CDR1 is MGHRA and CDR2 is YSYEKL. The CDR3 DNA is TGCGCCAGCAGCCAAGGAAACTCGGAGCAGTTCTTC. Amino acids: CASSQGNSEQFF.

This clonotype has a handful of counts. This CDR3 reads CASSNAGSVAKNIQYF. CDR3 nucleotides: TGTGCCAGCAGCAACGCGGGCAGCGTAGCCAAAAACATTCAGTACTTC. This chain joins TRBV7-9 and TRBJ2-4, with a tentative D call TRBD2 (5 bases). Trimming pared 5 bases from V and 0 bases from J, leaving 14 bases between. The CDR3 runs to 16 residues. CDR1 SEHNR and CDR2 FQNEAQ come from the germline V gene (reference sequence).

The chain joins TRBV19 to TRBJ2-1, with 9 bases aligning to TRBD1. Germline lookup yields CDR1 LNHDA and CDR2 SQIVND (reference sequence). Unmatched junction bases numbered 8, after V lost 3 bases and J lost 8 bases. This CDR3 contains 15 residues. CDR3 protein: CASSMEGQGMDEQFF. CDR3 coding DNA: TGTGCCAGTAGTATGGAGGGACAGGGAATGGATGAGCAGTTCTTC.